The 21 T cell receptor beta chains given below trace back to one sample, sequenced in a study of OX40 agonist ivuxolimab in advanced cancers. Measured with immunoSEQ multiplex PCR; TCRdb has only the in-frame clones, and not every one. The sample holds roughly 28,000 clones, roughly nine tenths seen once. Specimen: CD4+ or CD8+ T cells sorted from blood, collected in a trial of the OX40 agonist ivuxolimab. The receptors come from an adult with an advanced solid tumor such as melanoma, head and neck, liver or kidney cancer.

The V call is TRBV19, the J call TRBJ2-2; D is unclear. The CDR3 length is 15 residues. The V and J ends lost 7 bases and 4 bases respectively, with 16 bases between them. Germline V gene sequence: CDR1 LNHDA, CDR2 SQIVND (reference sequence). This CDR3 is CASTWAARGTGELFF. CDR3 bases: TGTGCCAGTACCTGGGCGGCCCGTGGCACCGGGGAGCTGTTTTTT. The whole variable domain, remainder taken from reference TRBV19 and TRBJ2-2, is DGGITQSPKYLFRKEGQNVTLSCEQNLNHDAMYWYRQDPGQGLRLIYYSQIVNDFQKGDIAEGYSVSREKKESFPLTVTSAQKNPTAFYLCASTWAARGTGELFFGEGSRLTVL.

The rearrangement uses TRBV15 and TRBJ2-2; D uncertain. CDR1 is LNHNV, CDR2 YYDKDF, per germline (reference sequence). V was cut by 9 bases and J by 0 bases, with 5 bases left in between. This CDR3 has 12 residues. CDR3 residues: CATRANTGELFF. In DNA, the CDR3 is TGTGCCACACGGGCGAACACCGGGGAGCTGTTTTTT.

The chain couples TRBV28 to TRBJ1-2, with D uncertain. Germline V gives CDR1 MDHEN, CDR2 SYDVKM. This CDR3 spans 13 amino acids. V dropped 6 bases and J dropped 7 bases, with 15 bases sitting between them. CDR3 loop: CASSTPGLGGYTF. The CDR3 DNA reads TGTGCCAGCAGCACCCCGGGGTTGGGTGGCTACACCTTC.

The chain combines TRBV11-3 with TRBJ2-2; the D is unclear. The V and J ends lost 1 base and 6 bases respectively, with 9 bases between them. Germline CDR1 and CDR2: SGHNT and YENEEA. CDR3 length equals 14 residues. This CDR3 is CASSLVWGSGELFF. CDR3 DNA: TGTGCCAGCAGCTTAGTCTGGGGTTCCGGGGAGCTGTTTTTT.

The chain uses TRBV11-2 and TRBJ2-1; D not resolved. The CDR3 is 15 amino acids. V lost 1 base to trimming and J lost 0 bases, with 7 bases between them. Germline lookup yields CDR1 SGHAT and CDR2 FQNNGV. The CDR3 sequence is CASSLATSSYNEQFF. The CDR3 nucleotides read TGTGCCAGCAGCTTAGCTACGAGCTCCTACAATGAGCAGTTCTTC.

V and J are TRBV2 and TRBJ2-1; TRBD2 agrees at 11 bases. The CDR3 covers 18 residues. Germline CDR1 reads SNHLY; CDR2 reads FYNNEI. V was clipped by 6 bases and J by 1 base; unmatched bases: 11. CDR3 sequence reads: CASSETGTSGPSYNEQFF. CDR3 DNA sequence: TGTGCCAGCAGCGAAACCGGGACTAGCGGTCCGTCCTACAATGAGCAGTTCTTC.

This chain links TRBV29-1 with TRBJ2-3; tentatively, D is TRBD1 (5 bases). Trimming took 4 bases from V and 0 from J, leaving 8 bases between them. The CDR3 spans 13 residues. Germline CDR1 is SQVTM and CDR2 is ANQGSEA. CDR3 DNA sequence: TGCAGCGTTGCAGGGCCGAGCACAGATACGCAGTATTTT. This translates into CSVAGPSTDTQYF.

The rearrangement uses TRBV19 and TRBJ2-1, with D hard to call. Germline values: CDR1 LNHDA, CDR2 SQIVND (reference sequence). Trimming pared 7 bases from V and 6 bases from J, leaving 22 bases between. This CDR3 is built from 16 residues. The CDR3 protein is CASTPKGPKFSNEQFF. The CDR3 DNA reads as TGTGCCAGTACCCCGAAAGGGCCCAAGTTCAGCAATGAGCAGTTCTTC. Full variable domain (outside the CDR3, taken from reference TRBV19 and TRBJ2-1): DGGITQSPKYLFRKEGQNVTLSCEQNLNHDAMYWYRQDPGQGLRLIYYSQIVNDFQKGDIAEGYSVSREKKESFPLTVTSAQKNPTAFYLCASTPKGPKFSNEQFFGPGTRLTVL.

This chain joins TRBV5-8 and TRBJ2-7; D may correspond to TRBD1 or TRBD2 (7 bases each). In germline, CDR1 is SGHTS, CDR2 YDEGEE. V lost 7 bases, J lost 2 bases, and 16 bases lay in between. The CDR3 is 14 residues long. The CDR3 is CASSRGGIAYEQYF. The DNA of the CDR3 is TGTGCCAGCTCCAGGGGGGGGATCGCCTACGAGCAGTACTTC.

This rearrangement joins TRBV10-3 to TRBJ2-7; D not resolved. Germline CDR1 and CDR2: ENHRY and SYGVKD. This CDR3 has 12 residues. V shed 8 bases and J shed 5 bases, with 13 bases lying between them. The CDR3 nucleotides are TGTGCCATCGGGTTAATACCGAACGAGCAGTACTTC. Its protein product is CAIGLIPNEQYF.

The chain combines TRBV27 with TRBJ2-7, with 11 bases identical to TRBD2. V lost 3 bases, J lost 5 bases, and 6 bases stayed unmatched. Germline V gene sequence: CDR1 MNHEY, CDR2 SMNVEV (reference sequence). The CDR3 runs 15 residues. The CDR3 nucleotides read TGTGCCAGCAGTTTGCAACTAGCGGGAGTCAACGAGCAGTACTTC. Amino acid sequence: CASSLQLAGVNEQYF.

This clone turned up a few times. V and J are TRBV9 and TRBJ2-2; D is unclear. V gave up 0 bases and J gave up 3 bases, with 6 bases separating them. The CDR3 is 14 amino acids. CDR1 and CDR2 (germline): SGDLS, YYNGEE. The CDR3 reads CASSVERDTGELFF. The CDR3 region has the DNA TGTGCCAGCAGCGTAGAAAGGGACACCGGGGAGCTGTTTTTT.

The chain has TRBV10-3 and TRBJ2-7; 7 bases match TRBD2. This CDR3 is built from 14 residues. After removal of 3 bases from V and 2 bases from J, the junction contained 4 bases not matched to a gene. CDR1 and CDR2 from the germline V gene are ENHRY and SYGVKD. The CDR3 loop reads CAISENGRPYEQYF. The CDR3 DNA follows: TGTGCCATCAGTGAAAACGGGAGGCCCTACGAGCAGTACTTC.

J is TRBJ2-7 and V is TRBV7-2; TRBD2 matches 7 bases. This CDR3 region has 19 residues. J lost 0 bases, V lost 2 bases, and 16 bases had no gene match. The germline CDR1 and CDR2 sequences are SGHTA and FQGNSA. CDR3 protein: CASSLLISGGYWDSYEQYF. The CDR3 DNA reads TGTGCCAGCAGCTTATTGATCTCCGGGGGGTATTGGGACTCCTACGAGCAGTACTTC.

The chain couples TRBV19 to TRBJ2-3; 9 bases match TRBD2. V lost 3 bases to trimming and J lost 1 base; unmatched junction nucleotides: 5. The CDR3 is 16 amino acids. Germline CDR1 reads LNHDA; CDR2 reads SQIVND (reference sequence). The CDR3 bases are TGTGCCAGTAGTATTGTGTTAGCGGGGGGCACAGATACGCAGTATTTT. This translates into CASSIVLAGGTDTQYF.

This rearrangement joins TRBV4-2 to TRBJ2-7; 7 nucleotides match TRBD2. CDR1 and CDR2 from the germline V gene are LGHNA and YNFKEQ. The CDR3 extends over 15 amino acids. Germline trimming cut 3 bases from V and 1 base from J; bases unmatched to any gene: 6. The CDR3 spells CASSHQRGPSYEQYF. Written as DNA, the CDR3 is TGTGCCAGCAGCCACCAGCGGGGCCCGTCCTACGAGCAGTACTTC.

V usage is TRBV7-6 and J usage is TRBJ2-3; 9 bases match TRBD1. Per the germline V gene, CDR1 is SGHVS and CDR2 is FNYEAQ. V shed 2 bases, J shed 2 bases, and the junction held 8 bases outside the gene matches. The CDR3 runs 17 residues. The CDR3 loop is CASSLFPGQGTTDTQYF. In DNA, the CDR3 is TGTGCCAGCAGCTTATTCCCAGGACAGGGGACCACAGATACGCAGTATTTT.

CDR3 DNA: TGTGCCAGTAGTATAGGGCTACATCAGCCCCAGCATTTT. Amino acids: CASSIGLHQPQHF. The V gene is TRBV19, the J gene TRBJ1-5; D call uncertain. The CDR3 spans 13 residues. CDR1 and CDR2 from the germline V gene are LNHDA and SQIVND (reference sequence). V was pared by 1 base and J by 5 bases, with 6 bases between.

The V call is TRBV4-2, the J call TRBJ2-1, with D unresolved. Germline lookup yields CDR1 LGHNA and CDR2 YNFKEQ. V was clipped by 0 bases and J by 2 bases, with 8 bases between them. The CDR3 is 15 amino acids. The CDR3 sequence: CASSQDPGPYNEQFF. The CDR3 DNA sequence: TGTGCCAGCAGCCAAGATCCGGGCCCCTACAATGAGCAGTTCTTC.

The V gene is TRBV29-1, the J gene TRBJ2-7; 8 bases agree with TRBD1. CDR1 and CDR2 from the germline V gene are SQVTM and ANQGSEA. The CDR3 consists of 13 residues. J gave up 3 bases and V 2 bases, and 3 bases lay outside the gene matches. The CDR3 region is CSVETGGSYEQYF. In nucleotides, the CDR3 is TGCAGCGTTGAAACAGGGGGGAGCTACGAGCAGTACTTC.

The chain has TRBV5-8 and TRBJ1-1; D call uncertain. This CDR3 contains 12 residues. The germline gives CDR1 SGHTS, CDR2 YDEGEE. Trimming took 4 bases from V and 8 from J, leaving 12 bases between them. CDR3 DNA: TGTGCCAGCAGCGGTCGAGGCTGGGAAGCTTTCTTT. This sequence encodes CASSGRGWEAFF.